This TCR beta chain was retrieved from a study of T cells in women clearing cervical HPV infection. General observations from the study: Repertoire richness, not evenness, was significantly elevated in CIN3+ cases versus controls.

TCR beta CDR3 amplified by multiplex PCR from approximately 1,100 ng genomic DNA. Profiling relied on immunoSEQ multiplex PCR, and the TCRdb table lists in-frame clones only, not all of them. The sample yields under 25,000 clones, of which the top ten take up 2.5% to 3.5%. J lost 5 bases, V lost 4 bases, and 11 bases had no gene match. The length of the CDR3 is 15 residues. Germline V gene data show CDR1 as SGHRS and CDR2 as YFSETQ. On this clone: Its antigen is currently unknown. From the germline J gene comes the end of the CDR3, since the read stops 3 residues before it.

The chain is built from TRBV5-1 and TRBJ2-5; 7 bases agree with TRBD1. The material sequenced was blood buffy coat. The clonotype was recovered from a woman aged 18-70 years with a cervical HPV16 infection that either progressed to CIN3+ or cleared (not recorded which). CDR3 bases read: TGCGCCAGCAGCCGTAACAGGGGCAACGTGGAGACC. The encoded protein is CASSRNRGNVET. The whole CDR3 protein reads CASSRNRGNVETQYF.